A single sample is the source of the 24 T cell receptor beta chains below, sequenced in a study of T cells in Graves' hyperthyroidism and ophthalmopathy. The TCR beta CDR3 regions underwent amplification using RNA transcripts as the source. Using the HTBI primer set, a first-round RT-PCR was run on the TCR CDR3. MiXCR, run by TCRdb on the multiplex PCR reads, gives a single entry per CDR3 protein. Among under 450,000 distinct CDR3 sequences listed, approximately 15% were seen once. Sequencing was performed on blood. The receptors were gathered from a woman aged 18 to 35 with Graves' hyperthyroidism.

V gene TRBV11-2 combines with J gene TRBJ2-7, with D perhaps matching TRBD2 (5 bases). V lost 2 bases and J 3 bases, leaving 11 bases between the germline ends. The CDR3 contains 14 residues. Germline assignment: CDR1 SGHAT and CDR2 FQNNGV. The CDR3 reads CASSLNAGIYEQYF. CDR3 bases: TGTGCCAGCAGCTTAAACGCGGGTATCTACGAGCAGTACTTC. Combining the CDR3 with reference TRBV11-2 and TRBJ2-7 gives the whole variable domain EAGVAQSPRYKIIEKRQSVAFWCNPISGHATLYWYQQILGQGPKLLIQFQNNGVVDDSQLPKDRFSAERLKGVDSTLKIQPAKLEDSAVYLCASSLNAGIYEQYFGPGTRLTVT.

With regard to this clonotype: A much larger clonotype is one base distant, so this may be a read error. The chain has TRBV12-3 or TRBV12-4 and TRBJ2-3; D is unclear. V lost 5 bases and J lost 2, with 8 bases in between. The CDR3 loop spans 13 amino acids. The CDR3 spells CASSRRFTDTQYF. CDR3 DNA sequence: TGTGCCAGCAGTCGTCGATTCACAGATACGCAGTATTTT.

This clonotype was detected many times. This chain uses TRBV7-9 with TRBJ1-2, with TRBD1 identical over 8 bases. The CDR3 has 15 residues. V lost 5 bases, J lost 3 bases, and 8 bases stayed unmatched. Germline V gene sequence: CDR1 SEHNR, CDR2 FQNEAQ (reference sequence). The CDR3 sequence: CASSPSGGMDYGYTF. Here the CDR3 DNA reads TGTGCCAGCAGCCCGTCAGGGGGCATGGACTATGGCTACACCTTC.

This clonotype was seen a handful of times. The junction departs from germline at one end; a sequencing error may be responsible. The V gene is TRBV11-2, the J gene TRBJ1-5; TRBD1 matches 12 bases. The germline CDR1 and CDR2 sequences are SGHAT and FQNNGV. CDR3 length: 17 amino acids. The CDR3 region is CASGFALGQGANQPQHF. CDR3 in DNA: TGTGCCAGCGGCTTTGCATTGGGACAGGGGGCCAATCAGCCCCAGCATTTT.

This clonotype was seen at least ten times. The genes are TRBV9 and TRBJ1-2, with D possibly being TRBD1 (5 bases). This CDR3 is built from 15 residues. V was clipped by 3 bases and J by 4 bases, with 16 bases between them. In germline, CDR1 is SGDLS, CDR2 YYNGEE. CDR3: CASSGDSTSSYGYTF. The CDR3 coding sequence is TGTGCCAGCAGCGGAGACAGTACGAGCAGCTATGGCTACACCTTC.

The chain links TRBV7-9 to TRBJ2-3, with D unresolved. The CDR3 is 14 amino acids. Germline CDR1 and CDR2: SEHNR and FQNEAQ (reference sequence). Trimming stripped 6 bases from V and 4 bases from J, with 14 bases between. The CDR3 DNA reads TGTGCCAGCAGTACCGGTCAGTGGGCAGATACGCAGTATTTT. Translation gives CASSTGQWADTQYF.

The table lists this clonotype with many counts. In DNA form, the CDR3 reads TGTGCCAGCAGCTTGGGACCCCGAAATCAGCCCCAGCATTTT. Residues: CASSLGPRNQPQHF. The chain couples TRBV13 to TRBJ1-5, with D possibly matching TRBD1 (5 bases). This CDR3 has 14 residues. The V end was cut by 3 bases, the J end by 4 bases, with 10 bases between. Germline CDR1 is PRHDT and CDR2 is FYEKMQ (reference sequence).

Many counts were recorded for this clonotype. The gene calls are TRBV28 and TRBJ2-2; D gene ambiguous. The CDR3 consists of 12 residues. The V and J ends lost 6 bases and 5 bases respectively, with 7 bases between them. Germline V CDR1 and CDR2: MDHEN, SYDVKM. DNA of the CDR3: TGTGCCAGCAGCCCTTGGACCGGGGAGCTGTTTTTT. This codes for CASSPWTGELFF.

At least ten counts were recorded for this clonotype. The chain links TRBV5-1 to TRBJ2-5; the D gene is possibly TRBD2 (5 bases). There are 12 residues in the CDR3. Germline lookup yields CDR1 SGHRS and CDR2 YFSETQ. Trimming took 4 bases from V and 3 from J, leaving 7 bases between them. CDR3 in amino acids: CASSTGKETQYF. CDR3 sequence (DNA): TGCGCCAGCAGCACGGGGAAAGAGACCCAGTACTTC.

This clonotype was seen more than once but under ten times. The chain couples TRBV20-1 to TRBJ2-3; 9 bases are a match to TRBD2. V dropped 6 bases and J dropped 7; count of bases not matched to a gene: 14. This CDR3 has 15 residues. Per germline, CDR1 DFQATT and CDR2 SNEGSKA (reference sequence). CDR3 nucleotides: TGCAGTGCGAAGACCGGGGCGGGGGGGCCGTATACGCAGTATTTT. Translation: CSAKTGAGGPYTQYF.

For the CDR3, the DNA is TGTGCCAGCAGCTTAGGTCAGTTGAGCGGGAGGGCCGGTTTCCACGAGCAGTACTTC. It codes for CASSLGQLSGRAGFHEQYF. V gene TRBV7-2 combines with J gene TRBJ2-7; the match to TRBD2 covers 10 bases. This CDR3 contains 19 residues. CDR1 is SGHTA, CDR2 FQGNSA, per germline. The ends lost 1 base at V and 5 bases at J; junction bases unmatched: 17.

This clonotype was counted a few times. The rearrangement links TRBV5-1 to TRBJ2-2; a possible D gene is TRBD2 (5 bases). V lost 3 bases and J 0 bases, leaving 9 bases between the germline ends. The CDR3 contains 15 residues. CDR1 SGHRS and CDR2 YFSETQ come from the germline V gene. The CDR3 loop is CASSYEGPNTGELFF. The CDR3 DNA reads TGCGCCAGCAGCTATGAGGGTCCGAACACCGGGGAGCTGTTTTTT.

This clonotype has a count of ten or more. J is TRBJ1-5 and V is TRBV6-1; perhaps TRBD1 as D (6 bases). This CDR3 contains 17 residues. Germline lookup yields CDR1 MNHNS and CDR2 SASEGT. Trimming cost V 5 bases and J 2 bases, with 19 bases left between them. The CDR3 loop reads CASSMGITGNGNQPQHF. The CDR3 bases are TGTGCCAGCAGTATGGGGATAACAGGGAATGGCAATCAGCCCCAGCATTTT.

There are a few counts of this clonotype. The genes are TRBV9 and TRBJ1-2; D possibly corresponds to TRBD1 (6 bases). Trimming took 3 bases from V and 8 from J, leaving 14 bases between them. CDR1 is SGDLS, CDR2 YYNGEE, per germline. The CDR3 is made up of 13 amino acids. The CDR3 protein is CASSEGEGQGYTF. Written as DNA, the CDR3 is TGTGCCAGCAGCGAGGGAGAGGGACAAGGCTACACCTTC. The full variable domain, rest sourced from reference TRBV9 and TRBJ1-2, is DSGVTQTPKHLITATGQRVTLRCSPRSGDLSVYWYQQSLDQGLQFLIQYYNGEERAKGNILERFSAQQFPDLHSELNLSSLELGDSALYFCASSEGEGQGYTFGSGTRLTVV.

The chain uses TRBV19 and TRBJ1-4; the D gene is possibly TRBD1 (5 bases). The V gene's germline CDR1 is LNHDA and CDR2 SQIVND (reference sequence). The CDR3 has 15 residues. Trimming removed 9 bases from V and 8 bases from J, with 22 bases in between. The CDR3, as DNA: TGTGCCAGAGATTTAACAGGCCCCGGACGGGAAAAACTGTTTTTT. Translating gives CARDLTGPGREKLFF.

Ten or more counts support this clonotype. The CDR3 coding sequence is TGTGCCAGCAGGGGCAGTAAGAACACTGAAGCTTTCTTT. This translates into CASRGSKNTEAFF. The chain has TRBV28 and TRBJ1-1; unclear D gene. This CDR3 is built from 13 residues. Deletions cut 6 bases from V and 1 base from J, with 9 bases between. Germline CDR1 and CDR2: MDHEN and SYDVKM.

This clonotype has at least ten counts. The chain has TRBV4-1 and TRBJ2-3, with D perhaps matching TRBD2 (5 bases). Germline-derived CDR1 and CDR2 are MGHRA and YSYEKL. The CDR3 has 14 amino acids. V lost 2 bases to trimming and J lost 4 bases, with 10 bases between them. DNA of the CDR3: TGCGCCAGCAGCCAACTGGGAGTTTCAGATACGCAGTATTTT. It encodes CASSQLGVSDTQYF.

Ten or more counts support this clonotype. V is TRBV7-8 and J is TRBJ2-3; D is unclear. Germline lookup yields CDR1 SGHVS and CDR2 FQNEAQ. V lost 5 bases and J lost 1, with 16 bases in between. CDR3 size: 16 residues. CDR3 DNA sequence: TGTGCCAGCAGCCGTGGGCGGACGCTTGGCACAGATACGCAGTATTTT. Translated, it gives CASSRGRTLGTDTQYF.

This clonotype was recorded at least ten times. The chain links TRBV12-3 or TRBV12-4 to TRBJ2-3, with 9 bases aligning to TRBD1. The CDR3 length is 14 residues. Trimming took 4 bases from V and 4 from J; bases not matched to a gene: 3. The CDR3: CASSSDRGADTQYF. The CDR3 nucleotides are TGTGCCAGCAGTTCGGACAGGGGCGCAGATACGCAGTATTTT.

This rearrangement joins TRBV11-2 to TRBJ2-1; D is undetermined. The V end was cut by 5 bases, the J end by 7 bases, with 18 bases between. CDR1 and CDR2 from the germline V gene are SGHAT and FQNNGV. The CDR3 runs to 15 residues. For the CDR3, the DNA is TGTGCCAGCAGCCCGATATACCTAGGGCGGAATGAGCAGTTCTTC. Translation: CASSPIYLGRNEQFF.

The table lists this clonotype with many counts. This chain uses TRBV5-1 with TRBJ2-2; unclear D gene. The germline V gene encodes CDR1 SGHRS and CDR2 YFSETQ. The CDR3 has 15 amino acids. Between the trimmed V and J ends, which lost 4 bases and 6 bases, there was a span of 16 bases. The CDR3 sequence: CASSPGSVRPGELFF. The DNA of the CDR3 is TGCGCCAGCAGCCCCGGATCGGTCCGTCCCGGGGAGCTGTTTTTT.

This chain uses TRBV7-3 with TRBJ2-1; 8 bases are shared with TRBD1. Trimming removed 4 bases from V and 11 bases from J; junction bases left unmatched: 7. The germline V gene encodes CDR1 SGHTA and CDR2 FQGTGA. The CDR3 spans 13 residues. CDR3 DNA: TGTGCCAGCAGCTCCGACAGGGGAAATCAGCAGTTCTTC. It translates to CASSSDRGNQQFF. The entire variable domain, with the rest obtained from reference TRBV7-3 and TRBJ2-1, is as follows: GAGVSQTPSNKVTEKGKYVELRCDPISGHTALYWYRQSLGQGPEFLIYFQGTGAADDSGLPNDRFFAVRPEGSVSTLKIQRTERGDSAVYLCASSSDRGNQQFFGPGTRLTVL.

This clonotype was counted ten times or more. The rearrangement links TRBV6-2 or TRBV6-3 to TRBJ2-2; 9 bases fit TRBD2. Trimming removed 6 bases from V and 2 bases from J; junction bases left unmatched: 10. This CDR3 contains 17 residues. Germline lookup yields CDR1 MNHEY and CDR2 SVGEGT. The CDR3 DNA reads TGTGCCAGCAGCGGACTAGCGAAAAGTCTTAACACCGGGGAGCTGTTTTTT. This translates into CASSGLAKSLNTGELFF.

This chain connects TRBV19 to TRBJ2-2, with D perhaps TRBD2 (5 bases). The CDR3 extends over 14 amino acids. Germline V gene data show CDR1 as LNHDA and CDR2 as SQIVND (reference sequence). Trimming took 3 bases from V and 9 from J, leaving 14 bases between them. The CDR3 DNA reads TGTGCCAGTAGTATTGGACTCCAAACGCGGGAGCTGTTTTTT. Amino acid sequence: CASSIGLQTRELFF.